This T cell receptor (beta chain) was sequenced for a study of cytomegalovirus exposure and HLA in healthy donors. V was trimmed by 4 bases and J by 2 bases, leaving 13 bases between them. Germline V CDR1 and CDR2: SGHVS, FQNEAQ. There are 15 residues in the CDR3. Sequenced by immunoSEQ multiplex PCR; TCRdb stores in-frame clones only, minus some. Of about 130,000 clones in the sample, roughly 87% are singletons; the top ten hold 1% to 1.4%. The receptor's source is a woman in her late teens or twenties in good health and CMV-seronegative. What was sequenced was PBMCs. The chain joins TRBV7-8 to TRBJ2-3, with D possibly matching TRBD1 (5 bases). The CDR3 region has the DNA TGTGCCAGCAGCTCAACAGGTTTTGCCACAGATACGCAGTATTTT. Residues: CASSSTGFATDTQYF. Full variable domain (remainder filled in from reference TRBV7-8 and TRBJ2-3): GAGVSQSPRYKVAKRGQDVALRCDPISGHVSLFWYQQALGQGPEFLTYFQNEAQLDKSGLPSDRFFAERPEGSVSTLKIQRTQQEDSAVYLCASSSTGFATDTQYFGPGTRLTVL.